This record covers a single T cell receptor (beta chain). Antigen specificity is unknown. The data stem from a study of radiotherapy plus CTLA-4 blockade in lung cancer. In the study overall: Objective response rate was over 15%; disease control rate, approximately 28%. Study-level points and caveats: Expansion in blood of tumor-derived TCR clones was seen after radiotherapy plus ipilimumab. Reports identified early blood T cell clone dynamics, with interferon-beta, as the best response predictor.

Ipilimumab-mediated CTLA-4 blockade plus focal radiation was given to patients having chemo-refractory metastatic non-small-cell lung cancer. Measured with immunoSEQ multiplex PCR; TCRdb has only the in-frame clones, and not every one. The table records some 96,000 clones, 88% of them present only once. The CDR3 is 13 residues long. V dropped 0 bases and J dropped 3 bases, with 7 bases sitting between them. The germline gives CDR1 SGHDT, CDR2 YYEEEE. The receptor was derived from a human donor with non-small cell lung cancer that progressed on radiotherapy plus ipilimumab. V and J are TRBV5-6 and TRBJ2-7; D is undetermined. The material was peripheral blood, obtained from a patient treated with radiotherapy plus ipilimumab. This CDR3 reads CASSLGPLYEQYF. CDR3 nucleotide sequence: TGTGCCAGCAGCTTGGGGCCCCTCTACGAGCAGTACTTC.